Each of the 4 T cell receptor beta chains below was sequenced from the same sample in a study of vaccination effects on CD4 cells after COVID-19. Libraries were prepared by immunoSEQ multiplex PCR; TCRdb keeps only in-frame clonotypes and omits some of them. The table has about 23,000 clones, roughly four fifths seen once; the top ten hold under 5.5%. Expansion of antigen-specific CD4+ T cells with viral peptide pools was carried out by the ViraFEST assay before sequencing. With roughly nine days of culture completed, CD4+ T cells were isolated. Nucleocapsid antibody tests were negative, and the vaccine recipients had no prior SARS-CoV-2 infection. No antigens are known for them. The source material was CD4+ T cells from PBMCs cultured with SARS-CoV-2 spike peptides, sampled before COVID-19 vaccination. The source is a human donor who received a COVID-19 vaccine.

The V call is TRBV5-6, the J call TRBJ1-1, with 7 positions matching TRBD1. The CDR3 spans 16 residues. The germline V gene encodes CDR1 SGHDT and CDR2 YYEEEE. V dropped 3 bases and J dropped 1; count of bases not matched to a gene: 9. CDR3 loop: CASSSTTGIRNTEAFF. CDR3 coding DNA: TGTGCCAGCAGCTCTACGACAGGGATCAGGAACACTGAAGCTTTCTTT.

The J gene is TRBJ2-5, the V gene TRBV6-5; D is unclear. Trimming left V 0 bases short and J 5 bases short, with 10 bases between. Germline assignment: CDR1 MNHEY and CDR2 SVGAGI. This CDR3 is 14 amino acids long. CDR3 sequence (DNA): TGTGCCAGCAGTTACTCCACATATTTGGAGACCCAGTACTTC. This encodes CASSYSTYLETQYF.

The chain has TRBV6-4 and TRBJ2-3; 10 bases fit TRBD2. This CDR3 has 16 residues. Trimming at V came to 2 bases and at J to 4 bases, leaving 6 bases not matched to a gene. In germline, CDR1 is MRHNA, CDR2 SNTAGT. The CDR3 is CASSDGAGGPSDTQYF. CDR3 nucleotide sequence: TGTGCCAGCAGTGACGGAGCGGGGGGGCCATCAGATACGCAGTATTTT.

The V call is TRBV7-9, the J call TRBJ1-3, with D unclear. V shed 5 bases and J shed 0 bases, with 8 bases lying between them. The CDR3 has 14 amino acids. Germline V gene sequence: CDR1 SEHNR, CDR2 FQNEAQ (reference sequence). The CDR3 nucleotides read TGTGCCAGCAGCGACGACACCTCTGGAAACACCATATATTTT. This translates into CASSDDTSGNTIYF.